The source of this T cell receptor (beta chain) is a study of lymphopenia after photon versus proton radiotherapy. Libraries were prepared by immunoSEQ multiplex PCR; TCRdb keeps only in-frame clonotypes and omits some of them. The data contain around 27,000 clones, under 95% of them singletons. This clone was seen more than once but under ten times. The CDR3 runs to 15 residues. Germline V gives CDR1 SEHNR, CDR2 FQNEAQ (reference sequence). J lost 1 base, V lost 10 bases, and 7 bases had no gene match. The chain has TRBV7-9 and TRBJ2-5, with TRBD1 identical over 12 bases. The source is a woman aged 45-65 years with cholangiocarcinoma. The sequencing here drew on peripheral blood, taken from a patient treated with photon-based radiotherapy. Here the CDR3 DNA reads TGTGCCACCCCGGGACAGGGGGCTTTCCAAGAGACCCAGTACTTC. It encodes CATPGQGAFQETQYF.